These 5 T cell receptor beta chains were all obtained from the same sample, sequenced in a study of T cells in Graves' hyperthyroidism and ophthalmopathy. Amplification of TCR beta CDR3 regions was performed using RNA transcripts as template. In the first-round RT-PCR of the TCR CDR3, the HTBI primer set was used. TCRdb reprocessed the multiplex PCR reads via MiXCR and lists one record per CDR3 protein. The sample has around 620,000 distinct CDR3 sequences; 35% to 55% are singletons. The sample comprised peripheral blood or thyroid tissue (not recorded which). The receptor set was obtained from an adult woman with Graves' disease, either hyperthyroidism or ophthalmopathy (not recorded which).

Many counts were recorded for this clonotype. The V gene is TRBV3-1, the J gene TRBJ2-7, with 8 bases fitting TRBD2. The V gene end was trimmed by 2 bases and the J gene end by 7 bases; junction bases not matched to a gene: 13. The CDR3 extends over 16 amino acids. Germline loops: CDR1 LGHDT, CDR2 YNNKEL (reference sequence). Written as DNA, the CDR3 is TGTGCCAGCAGCCAATGGGACCACTTCCGCGGGGGGGAGCAGTACTTC. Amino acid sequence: CASSQWDHFRGGEQYF.

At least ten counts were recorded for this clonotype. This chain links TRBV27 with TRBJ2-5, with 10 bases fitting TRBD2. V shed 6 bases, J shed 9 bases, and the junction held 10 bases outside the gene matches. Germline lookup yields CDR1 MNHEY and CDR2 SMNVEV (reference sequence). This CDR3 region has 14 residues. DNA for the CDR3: TGTGCCAGCAGCAAGCTACAGCGGGAGGGCCCCCAGTACTTC. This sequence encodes CASSKLQREGPQYF.

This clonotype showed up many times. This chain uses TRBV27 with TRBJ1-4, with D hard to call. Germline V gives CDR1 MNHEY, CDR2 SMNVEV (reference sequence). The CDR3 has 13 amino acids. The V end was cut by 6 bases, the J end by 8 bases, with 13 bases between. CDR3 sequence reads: CASSPRNREKLFF. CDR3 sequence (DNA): TGTGCCAGCAGCCCCAGGAACCGGGAAAAACTGTTTTTT.

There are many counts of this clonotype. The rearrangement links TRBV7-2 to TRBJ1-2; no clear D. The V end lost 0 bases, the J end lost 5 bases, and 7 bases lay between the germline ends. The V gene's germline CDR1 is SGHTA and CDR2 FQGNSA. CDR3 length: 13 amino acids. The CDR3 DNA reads TGTGCCAGCAGCTTAGCGCACGGTTATGGCTACACCTTC. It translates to CASSLAHGYGYTF. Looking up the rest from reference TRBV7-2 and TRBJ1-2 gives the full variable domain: GAGVSQSPSNKVTEKGKDVELRCDPISGHTALYWYRQSLGQGLEFLIYFQGNSAPDKSGLPSDRFSAERTGGSVSTLTIQRTQQEDSAVYLCASSLAHGYGYTFGSGTRLTVV.

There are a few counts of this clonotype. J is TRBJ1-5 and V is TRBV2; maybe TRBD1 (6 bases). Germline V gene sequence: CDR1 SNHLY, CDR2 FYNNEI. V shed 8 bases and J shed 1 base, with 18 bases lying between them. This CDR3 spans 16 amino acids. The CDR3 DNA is TGTGCCAGCTCACCAAGAGGGGGGGAAAGCAATCAGCCCCAGCATTTT. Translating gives CASSPRGGESNQPQHF.